This T cell receptor beta chain derives from a study of early T cells in non-severe SARS-CoV-2 infection. Looking at the study overall: Chains stayed unpaired after sequencing of bulk RNA from unsorted whole blood.

This CDR3 spans 16 amino acids. Germline loops: CDR1 MNHNY, CDR2 SVGAGI (reference sequence). Trimming pared 0 bases from V and 0 bases from J, leaving 12 bases between. Whole-study findings and limits: Comparison of clonotypes with VDJdb favored anti-spike CD8 responses while missing private and CD4 specificities.

Individual cDNA molecules received unique molecular identifiers during library preparation. TCRdb processed the 5' RACE reads anew with MiXCR; each CDR3 protein has one entry. This table holds fewer than 85,000 distinct CDR3 sequences, about an eighth found once. In its sample, this clonotype was seen a few times. The antigen remains undetermined. Material for sequencing was whole blood. The receptor comes from an adult who was a healthcare worker with PCR-confirmed SARS-CoV-2 infection or an uninfected control (not recorded which). The V gene is TRBV6-6, the J gene TRBJ2-7, with TRBD2 as a possible D gene (6 bases). CDR3 protein: CASSYSGGVSSYEQYF. In DNA form, the CDR3 reads TGTGCCAGCAGTTACTCTGGCGGGGTAAGCTCCTACGAGCAGTACTTC.